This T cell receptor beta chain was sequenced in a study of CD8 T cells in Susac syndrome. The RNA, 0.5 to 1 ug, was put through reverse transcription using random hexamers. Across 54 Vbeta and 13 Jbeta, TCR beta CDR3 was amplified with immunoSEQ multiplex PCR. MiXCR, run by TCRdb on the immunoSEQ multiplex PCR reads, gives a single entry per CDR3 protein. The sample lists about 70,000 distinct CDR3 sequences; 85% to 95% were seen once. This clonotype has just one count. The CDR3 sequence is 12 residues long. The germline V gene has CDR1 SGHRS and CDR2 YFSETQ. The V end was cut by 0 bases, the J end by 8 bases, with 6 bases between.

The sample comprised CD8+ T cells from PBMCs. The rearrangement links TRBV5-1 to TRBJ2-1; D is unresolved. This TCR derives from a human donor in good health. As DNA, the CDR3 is TGCGCCAGCAGCTTGGGACGGGATGAGCAGTTCTTC. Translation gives CASSLGRDEQFF.